The 18 T cell receptor beta chains below all came from one sample that was sequenced in a study of cytomegalovirus exposure and HLA in healthy donors. PCR was performed using 60 Vbeta and 13 Jbeta primers. The assay was immunoSEQ multiplex PCR, and TCRdb's table has in-frame clones only and misses some. Seen here are about 170,000 clones, about 81% observed once, and the top ten hold about 0.98%. The sequencing sample was made of PBMCs. Receptor source: a girl aged 2-10 years in good health and CMV-seropositive.

The genes are TRBV7-9 and TRBJ2-2; 7 bases map to TRBD2. CDR1 and CDR2 (germline): SEHNR, FQNEAQ (reference sequence). CDR3 length: 19 residues. V dropped 0 bases and J dropped 4; count of bases not matched to a gene: 14. CDR3 region: CASSLATVSGRFVTGELFF. Written as DNA, the CDR3 is TGTGCCAGCAGCTTAGCCACCGTTAGCGGGCGGTTTGTCACCGGGGAGCTGTTTTTT.

This chain links TRBV30 with TRBJ1-1; no reliable D call. The CDR3 is 14 residues long. The germline CDR1 and CDR2 sequences are GTSNPN and SVGIG (reference sequence). V lost 5 bases, J lost 1 base, and 14 bases lay in between. CDR3 DNA: TGTGCCTGGGGGCGATTCCCCAAGAACACTGAAGCTTTCTTT. Its translation is CAWGRFPKNTEAFF.

The rearrangement joins TRBV10-2 to TRBJ1-1; TRBD1 aligns across 9 bases. The germline V gene has CDR1 WSHSY and CDR2 SAAADI. The CDR3 sequence is 14 residues long. The V and J ends lost 6 bases and 4 bases, in that order; junction bases with no gene match: 6. The CDR3 nucleotides read TGCGCCAGCAGACCCGTGGACAGGGGCACTGAAGCTTTCTTT. Translating it yields CASRPVDRGTEAFF.

As for this clone: The same CDR3 arises from other DNA sequences in this sample as well. J is TRBJ1-5 and V is TRBV30; possible D gene TRBD1, 5 bases. This CDR3 has 11 amino acids. The V gene lost 2 bases and the J gene lost 7 bases, with 6 bases spanning the gap. CDR1 is GTSNPN, CDR2 SVGIG, per germline (reference sequence). The CDR3 loop reads CAWSQGQPQHF. In DNA form, the CDR3 reads TGTGCCTGGAGTCAGGGCCAGCCCCAGCATTTT.

The rearrangement joins TRBV15 to TRBJ1-5, with a weak D call TRBD1 (6 bases). Trimming took 0 bases from V and 2 from J, leaving 14 bases between them. The CDR3 loop spans 17 amino acids. Germline V lookup: CDR1 LNHNV, CDR2 YYDKDF (reference sequence). The CDR3 sequence: CATSRDKIWGRNQPQHF. CDR3 nucleotide sequence: TGTGCCACCAGCAGAGATAAAATATGGGGGCGCAATCAGCCCCAGCATTTT.

The genes are TRBV7-8 and TRBJ2-7; D not resolved. The V end was cut by 5 bases, the J end by 2 bases, with 13 bases between. The V gene's germline CDR1 is SGHVS and CDR2 FQNEAQ. This CDR3 region has 14 residues. CDR3 sequence: CASSQSAEAYEQYF. CDR3 nucleotides: TGTGCCAGCAGCCAATCCGCAGAAGCCTACGAGCAGTACTTC.

The count of this clone is one. This chain connects TRBV18 to TRBJ2-1; 8 positions agree with TRBD1. The CDR3 sequence is 13 residues long. The germline gives CDR1 KGHSH, CDR2 LQKENI. V trimming: 3 bases; J trimming: 9 bases; junction bases outside the gene matches: 4. In DNA, the CDR3 is TGTGCCAGCTCACCCAGGGGGCGGGGTGAGCAGTTCTTC. Its protein product is CASSPRGRGEQFF.

This rearrangement joins TRBV28 to TRBJ1-4; 9 bases fit TRBD1. The CDR3 is 16 residues long. With 6 bases clipped from V and 5 bases from J, the junction kept 10 bases outside the gene matches. Germline V gene sequence: CDR1 MDHEN, CDR2 SYDVKM. CDR3: CASRLQPGQGNEKLFF. The CDR3 DNA is TGTGCCAGCAGGTTGCAACCGGGACAGGGAAATGAAAAACTGTTTTTT.

The chain carries TRBV30 and TRBJ1-4; 12 nucleotides match TRBD1. Germline V CDR1 and CDR2: GTSNPN, SVGIG (reference sequence). The CDR3 totals 17 residues. After removal of 6 bases from V and 4 bases from J, the junction contained 12 bases not matched to a gene. The CDR3 DNA follows: TGTGCCTGTCCCGGTCCGGGACAGGGGGCAAGTAATGAAAAACTGTTTTTT. Its translation is CACPGPGQGASNEKLFF.

A word on this clone: Because it lacks the conserved phenylalanine or tryptophan at the end, this CDR3 is likely a read error. This chain joins TRBV13 and TRBJ2-7, with 15 bases lining up with TRBD2. Germline lookup yields CDR1 PRHDT and CDR2 FYEKMQ (reference sequence). CDR3 length: 17 residues. The trim removed 4 bases at V and 1 base at J, leaving 5 bases unmatched. CDR3 sequence (DNA): TGTGCCAGCAGCTCTAGGACTAGCGGGAGGGATTCCTACGAGCAGTACCTC. Its translation is CASSSRTSGRDSYEQYL.

The V call is TRBV27, the J call TRBJ2-5; TRBD1 aligns across 8 bases. The trim removed 6 bases at V and 5 bases at J, leaving 5 bases unmatched. Germline V gives CDR1 MNHEY, CDR2 SMNVEV (reference sequence). The CDR3 covers 13 residues. The CDR3 is CASRAWDRETQYF. As DNA, the CDR3 is TGTGCCAGCAGAGCCTGGGACAGGGAGACCCAGTACTTC.

V gene TRBV4-1 combines with J gene TRBJ2-1, with 11 bases fitting TRBD2. Trimming took 5 bases from V and 4 from J; bases not matched to a gene: 7. CDR3 length: 16 amino acids. Germline assignment: CDR1 MGHRA and CDR2 YSYEKL. DNA of the CDR3: TGCGCCAGCAGCGAGGGACTAGCGGACTTATACAATGAGCAGTTCTTC. Translation gives CASSEGLADLYNEQFF.

The V gene is TRBV19, the J gene TRBJ2-7; 8 positions match TRBD1. CDR1 and CDR2 (germline): LNHDA, SQIVND (reference sequence). Unmatched junction bases numbered 2, after V lost 4 bases and J lost 6 bases. The length of the CDR3 is 12 residues. The CDR3 loop reads CASSRQGFEQYF. In DNA, the CDR3 is TGTGCCAGTAGTAGACAGGGGTTCGAGCAGTACTTC.

CDR3 sequence: CAWSVQLEANYGYTF. The CDR3 DNA reads TGTGCCTGGAGTGTACAATTGGAGGCTAACTATGGCTACACCTTC. J is TRBJ1-2 and V is TRBV30, with no clear D. Germline V gene data show CDR1 as GTSNPN and CDR2 as SVGIG (reference sequence). The CDR3 totals 15 residues. Trimming stripped 0 bases from V and 0 bases from J, with 11 bases between.

V usage is TRBV2 and J usage is TRBJ1-1; 7 bases line up with TRBD1. V lost 1 base to trimming and J lost 3 bases; unmatched junction nucleotides: 8. The CDR3 totals 16 residues. Germline CDR1 reads SNHLY; CDR2 reads FYNNEI. CDR3 residues: CASSEDLLQGYTEAFF. The CDR3 coding sequence is TGTGCCAGCAGTGAAGACCTGTTACAGGGGTACACTGAAGCTTTCTTT.

Note on this clone: In the same sample, other DNA sequences code for this CDR3. V and J are TRBV4-2 and TRBJ2-1, with 10 bases that match TRBD2. Germline lookup yields CDR1 LGHNA and CDR2 YNFKEQ. V lost 1 base, J lost 5 bases, and 5 bases stayed unmatched. The CDR3 extends over 16 amino acids. CDR3 sequence: CASSQVGLAGDNEQFF. The CDR3 bases are TGTGCCAGCAGCCAAGTTGGGCTAGCGGGGGACAATGAGCAGTTCTTC.

This clone showed up just once. The CDR3 DNA is TGTGCCAGCTCACGAGCGGGAGGAGGATCAGATACGCAGTATTTT. Its protein product is CASSRAGGGSDTQYF. The chain couples TRBV18 to TRBJ2-3; 9 bases align to TRBD2. Trimming at V came to 4 bases and at J to 4 bases, leaving 6 bases not matched to a gene. Per germline, CDR1 KGHSH and CDR2 LQKENI. This CDR3 is 15 amino acids long.

The V and J genes are TRBV2 and TRBJ2-7; 8 bases are shared with TRBD1. CDR3 size: 14 residues. With 8 bases clipped from V and 5 bases from J, the junction kept 11 bases outside the gene matches. Germline-derived CDR1 and CDR2 are SNHLY and FYNNEI. In DNA form, the CDR3 reads TGTGCCAGCGGCGACAGGGGCCTGTGGGACGAGCAGTACTTC. This sequence encodes CASGDRGLWDEQYF.